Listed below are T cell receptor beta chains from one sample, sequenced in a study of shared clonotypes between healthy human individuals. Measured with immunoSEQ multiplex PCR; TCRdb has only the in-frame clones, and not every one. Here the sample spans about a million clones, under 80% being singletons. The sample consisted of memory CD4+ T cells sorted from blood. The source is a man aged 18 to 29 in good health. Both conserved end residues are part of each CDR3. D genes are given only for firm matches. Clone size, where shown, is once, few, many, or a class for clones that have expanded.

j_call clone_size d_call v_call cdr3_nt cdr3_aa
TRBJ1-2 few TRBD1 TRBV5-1 TGCGCCAGCAGCTTGGCAGGGGGTAACTATGGCTACACCTTC CASSLAGGNYGYTF
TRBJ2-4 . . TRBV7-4 TGTGCCAGCAGCCCGAGAAAACAGGGTTGGTGGGCCAAAAACATTCAGTACTTC CASSPRKQGWWAKNIQYF
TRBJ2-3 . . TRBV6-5 TGTGCCAGCAGTTACCCAGGGCGTAGCACGCAGTATTTT CASSYPGRSTQYF
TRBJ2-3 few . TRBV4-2 TGTGCCAGCAGCCCGGGGACGCAGTTTCGAGATACGCAGTATTTT CASSPGTQFRDTQYF
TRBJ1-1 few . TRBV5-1 TGCGCCAGCAGCTTGGCCGTGGGGGACACTGAAGCTTTCTTT CASSLAVGDTEAFF
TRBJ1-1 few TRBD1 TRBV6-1 TGTGCCAGCAGCCTCAGACAGGGAGGAAACACTGAAGCTTTCTTT CASSLRQGGNTEAFF
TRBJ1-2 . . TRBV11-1 TGTGCCAGCAGCTTAGAAGGGGGAGATGGCTACACCTTC CASSLEGGDGYTF
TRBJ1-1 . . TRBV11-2 TGTGCCAGCAGCTTGTCAGGGAGCACTGAAGCTTTCTTT CASSLSGSTEAFF
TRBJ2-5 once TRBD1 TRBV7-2 TGTGCCAGCAGCTCGATCACAGGGGGCAAAGAGACCCAGTACTTC CASSSITGGKETQYF
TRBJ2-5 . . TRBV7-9 TGTGCCAGCAGCCGCGGGACAGTGGGAGAGACCCAGTACTTC CASSRGTVGETQYF
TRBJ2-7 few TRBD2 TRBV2 TGTGCCAGCAGCCAGCGGGAGGGTTACGAGCAGTACTTC CASSQREGYEQYF
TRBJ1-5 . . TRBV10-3 TGTGCCATCAGCAGGATTTATAGCAATCAGCCCCAGCATTTT CAISRIYSNQPQHF
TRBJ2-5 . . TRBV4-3 TGCGCCAGCAGCCAAGCAGTCGGCAGGGAAGAGACCCAGTACTTC CASSQAVGREETQYF
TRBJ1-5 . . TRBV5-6 TGTGCCAGCAGCCGCCAGGGGCTGGCCCTAAATCAGCCCCAGCATTTT CASSRQGLALNQPQHF
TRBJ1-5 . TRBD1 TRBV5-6 TGTGCCAGCAGCCGGACAGGGAATGGCAATCAGCCCCAGCATTTT CASSRTGNGNQPQHF
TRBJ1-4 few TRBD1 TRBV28 TGTGCCAGCAGTTCCACAGGGGGCTGGGAAAAACTGTTTTTT CASSSTGGWEKLFF
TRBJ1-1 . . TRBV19 TGTGCCAGTAGTTCCCCCCGGGGCAGAAACACTGAAGCTTTCTTT CASSSPRGRNTEAFF
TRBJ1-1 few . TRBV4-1 TGCGCCAGCAGCCATGATGGGACGGGGGTCACTGAAGCTTTCTTT CASSHDGTGVTEAFF
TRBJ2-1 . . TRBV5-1 TGCGCCAGCAGTGAGTTCTCCTACAATGAGCAGTTCTTC CASSEFSYNEQFF
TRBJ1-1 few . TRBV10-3 TGTGCCATCAGTTTACGGTCCTCACTCGCTGAAGCTTTCTTT CAISLRSSLAEAFF
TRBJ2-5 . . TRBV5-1 TGCGCCAGCACCCAGGGGGAGACCCAGTACTTC CASTQGETQYF
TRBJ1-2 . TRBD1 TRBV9 TGTGCCAGCAGCGTAGCCGGGACAGGGGGCCGTGGCTACACCTTC CASSVAGTGGRGYTF
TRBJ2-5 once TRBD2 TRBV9 TGTGCCAGCAGCGAAGGGGCTAGCGGGGCCCAAGAGACCCAGTACTTC CASSEGASGAQETQYF
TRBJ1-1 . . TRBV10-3 TGTGCCATCAGTGAGTCACCTAACACTGAAGCTTTCTTT CAISESPNTEAFF
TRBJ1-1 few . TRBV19 TGTGCCAGTAGCACCCAACAGGGTCGGGGCACTGAAGCTTTCTTT CASSTQQGRGTEAFF
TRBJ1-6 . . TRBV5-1 TGCGCCAGCAGCTTGGGACACTATAATTCACCCCTCCACTTT CASSLGHYNSPLHF
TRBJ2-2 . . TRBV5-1 TGCGCCAGCAGCGATAACACCGGGGAGCTGTTTTTT CASSDNTGELFF
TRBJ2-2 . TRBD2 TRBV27 TGTGCCAGCAGTTTAACCGCTGGGACTAGCGGGATCTCCGGGGAGCTGTTTTTT CASSLTAGTSGISGELFF
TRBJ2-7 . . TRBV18 TGTGCCAGCTCACCAGATGCCCGGGACGAAGGGTACTTC CASSPDARDEGYF
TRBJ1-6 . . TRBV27 TGTGCCAGCAGTCCCTGGACCGAAAATAATTCACCCCTCCACTTT CASSPWTENNSPLHF
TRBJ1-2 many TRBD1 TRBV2 TGTGCCAGCAGCGTTGGACAGGGGAGCTATGGCTACACCTTC CASSVGQGSYGYTF
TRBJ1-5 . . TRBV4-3 TGCGCCAGCAGCCAAGATAGGGGTGGCCAGCCCCAGCATTTT CASSQDRGGQPQHF
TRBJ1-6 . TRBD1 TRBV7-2 TGTGCCAGCAGCACCCGACAGGGGGATAATTCACCCCTCCACTTT CASSTRQGDNSPLHF
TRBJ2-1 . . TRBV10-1 TGCGCCAGCAGTGGCCCCGGGGGCGGTGAGCAGTTCTTC CASSGPGGGEQFF
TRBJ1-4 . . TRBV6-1 TGTGCCAGCAGTGAGGGGACGGCAACTAATGAAAAACTGTTTTTT CASSEGTATNEKLFF
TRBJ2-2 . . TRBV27 TGTGCCAGCAGATCCTTGAGGAACACCGGGGAGCTGTTTTTT CASRSLRNTGELFF
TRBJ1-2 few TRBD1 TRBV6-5 TGTGCCAGCAGGGGGACAGGGTCAGGCTACACCTTC CASRGTGSGYTF
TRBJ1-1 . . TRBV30 TGTGCCTGGAACCCGCTTGACAGACCGAACACTGAAGCTTTCTTT CAWNPLDRPNTEAFF
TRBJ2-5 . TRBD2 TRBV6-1 TGTGCCAGCAGTGAGTACTTAGAGAGTAGCGGGAGGAGAGAGACCCAGTACTTC CASSEYLESSGRRETQYF
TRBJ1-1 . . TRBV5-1 TGCGCCAGCAGCTTGGAAGCCACCGTCGAACTGGGAGCTTTCTTT CASSLEATVELGAFF
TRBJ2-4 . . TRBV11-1 TGTGCCAGCAGCTCCTGGGGGTCAGCCAAAAACATTCAGTACTTC CASSSWGSAKNIQYF
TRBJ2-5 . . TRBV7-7 TGTGCTAGCAGCCAAGGTTCGTTCCAAGAGACCCAGTACTTC CASSQGSFQETQYF
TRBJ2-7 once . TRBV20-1 TGCAGTGCTAGCGGGATCTACGAGCAGTACTTC CSASGIYEQYF
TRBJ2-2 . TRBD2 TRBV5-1 TGCGCCAGTAGCTACCCTAGCGGGAACACCGGGGAGCTGTTTTTT CASSYPSGNTGELFF
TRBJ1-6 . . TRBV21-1 TGTGCCAGCAGCAAAGGTGGGGAGAAATCACCCCTCCACTTT CASSKGGEKSPLHF
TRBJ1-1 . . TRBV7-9 TGTGCCAGCAGCTTTTCTACAGGTACTGAAGCTTTCTTT CASSFSTGTEAFF
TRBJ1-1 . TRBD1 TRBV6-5 TGTGCCAGCACCAAGCCAGGGGGGGGCACTGAAGCTTTCTTT CASTKPGGGTEAFF
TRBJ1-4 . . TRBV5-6 TGTGCCAGCAGCCTGGGCCTGCTCCGGGATGAAAAACTGTTTTTT CASSLGLLRDEKLFF
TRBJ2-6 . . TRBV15 TGTGCCACCAGCAGCAGAGGGTTCTCCACGACTGGGGCCAACGTCCTGACTTTC CATSSRGFSTTGANVLTF
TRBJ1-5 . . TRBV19 TGTGCCAGTAGTATAGGGCCTAATCAGCCCCAGCATTTT CASSIGPNQPQHF
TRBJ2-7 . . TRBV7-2 TGTGCCAGCAGCTATAGGGCCTCCCTCTACGAGCAGTACTTC CASSYRASLYEQYF
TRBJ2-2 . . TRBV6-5 TGTGCCAGCAGTCAAAAACCCCGGGAGCTGTTTTTT CASSQKPRELFF
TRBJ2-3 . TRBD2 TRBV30 TGTGCCTGGAGTTCCTTCGGCGGGGGGGCGAGAGATACGCAGTATTTT CAWSSFGGGARDTQYF
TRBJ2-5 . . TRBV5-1 TGCGCCAGCAGCTTAGCCCTAGCGGAGACCCAGTACTTC CASSLALAETQYF
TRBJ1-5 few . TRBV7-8 TGTGCCAGCAGCTTAGGCAGGGATAGCAATCAGCCCCAGCATTTT CASSLGRDSNQPQHF
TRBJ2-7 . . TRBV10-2 TGCGCCAGCAGTGAGTCAGGGGCGCTTTATGAGCAGTACTTC CASSESGALYEQYF
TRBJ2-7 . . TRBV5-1 TGCGCCAGCAGCCTCGGCTACGAGCAGTACTTC CASSLGYEQYF
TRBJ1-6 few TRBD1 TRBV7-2 TGTGCCAGCAGCCCCGGACAGGCTAATTCACCCCTCCACTTT CASSPGQANSPLHF
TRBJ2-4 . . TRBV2 TGTGCCAGCACCCCTTCTAGCCTGAAAAACATTCAGTACTTC CASTPSSLKNIQYF